These T cell receptor beta chains were read from a single sample in a study of CD8 T cells in ankylosing spondylitis. TCRdb itself ran the 5' RACE reads through MiXCR, one entry per CDR3 protein. The data contain some 840,000 distinct CDR3 sequences, around 11% of them seen just once; the ten biggest clones take up approximately 0.5%. Source material: blood, either unsorted or a sorted T cell fraction (not recorded which). These TCRs come from a male donor with ankylosing spondylitis. Each CDR3 is given with its conserved first and last residue. Size is stated for part of the rows, as once, few or many counts, or as a class when the clone is expanded.

CDR3aa,v_gene,abundance,len,j_gene
CASIAGEVYNEQFF,TRBV7-9,.,14,TRBJ2-1
CASTWGTDDGYTF,TRBV5-1,.,13,TRBJ1-2
CASSPGTSGPAWGETQYF,TRBV5-1,.,18,TRBJ2-5
CASSAPGARGELFF,TRBV19,.,14,TRBJ2-2
CASRTGTVNTEAFF,TRBV28,few,14,TRBJ1-1
CSVGTSVTGELFF,TRBV29-1,.,13,TRBJ2-2
CAISESIGGGLYNEQFF,TRBV10-3,.,17,TRBJ2-1
CATSGTAADTQYF,TRBV24-1,.,13,TRBJ2-3
CASSQWSVVGELFF,TRBV3-1,.,14,TRBJ2-2
CASTHGIQGYQETQYF,TRBV7-9,.,16,TRBJ2-5
CATSRDPRLASPLHF,TRBV15,.,15,TRBJ1-6
CASSDGREGTEAFF,TRBV6-4,few,14,TRBJ1-1
CASSQDWVADPYEQYF,TRBV4-3,.,16,TRBJ2-7
CASSPLQDGYEQYF,TRBV10-1,few,14,TRBJ2-7
CSALLVEVEQFF,TRBV20-1,.,12,TRBJ2-1
CSALGPVSYNEQFF,TRBV20-1,.,14,TRBJ2-1
CAISDPRRGNEQFF,TRBV10-3,many,14,TRBJ2-1
CSARTGAQPQHF,TRBV20-1,many,12,TRBJ1-5
CASSLRSDAQNTIYF,TRBV18,few,15,TRBJ1-3
CASRGGQGKLEQYF,TRBV28,.,14,TRBJ2-7
CASSTGLGSPLHF,TRBV7-8,few,13,TRBJ1-6
CASSKSPDYEQYF,TRBV21-1,.,13,TRBJ2-7
CASRETGEGYGYTF,TRBV27,few,14,TRBJ1-2
CASSEAGTSGPLTGELFF,TRBV25-1,.,18,TRBJ2-2
CAWSRQSNQPQHF,TRBV30,many,13,TRBJ1-5
CATGIQGGGSTDTQYF,TRBV24-1,few,16,TRBJ2-3
CSALNAGVRLNEQFF,TRBV20-1,.,15,TRBJ2-1
CAWSGLNEKLFF,TRBV30,.,12,TRBJ1-4
CASSRMSSGSVYNEQFF,TRBV4-3,few,17,TRBJ2-1
CASSFPSGSGGELFF,TRBV5-1,.,15,TRBJ2-2
CASSQGTTVFANTGELFF,TRBV4-1,.,18,TRBJ2-2
CASSLPLTGQYF,TRBV28,few,12,TRBJ2-3
CASSITQGSSYEQYF,TRBV7-2,many,15,TRBJ2-7
CASTTRGADTQYF,TRBV27,.,13,TRBJ2-3
CASSSAYLAGATNEQFF,TRBV7-2,many,17,TRBJ2-1
CASSLEGGQPEKLFF,TRBV5-1,few,15,TRBJ1-4
CSAKKIGQGAYNEQFF,TRBV20-1,.,16,TRBJ2-1
CASSPVAGANYEQYF,TRBV5-1,.,15,TRBJ2-7
CASSRGSLSYNEQFF,TRBV27,.,15,TRBJ2-1
CASSPSRNEQFF,TRBV11-2,many,12,TRBJ2-1
CASSYSWTSASYEQYF,TRBV6-5,many,16,TRBJ2-7
CASTPLNEETQYF,TRBV5-1,few,13,TRBJ2-5
CASSLDDSLYQETQYF,TRBV7-2,.,16,TRBJ2-5
CASSSRDRGRAEAFF,TRBV4-2,.,15,TRBJ1-1
CASSYRILGKAFF,TRBV6-6,.,13,TRBJ1-1
CSVRPLAGGSNEQFF,TRBV29-1,few,15,TRBJ2-1
CASSVDGGYEQYF,TRBV9,many,13,TRBJ2-7
CASSFSGAGVGDEQFF,TRBV7-2,.,16,TRBJ2-1
CSARDLGGRISTDTQYF,TRBV20-1,few,17,TRBJ2-3
CASTLGVGSWETQYF,TRBV19,.,15,TRBJ2-5
CASSSNGGSGELFF,TRBV7-3,few,14,TRBJ2-2
CASSLALRQRDIQYF,TRBV7-6,.,15,TRBJ2-4
CASSYGAETQYF,TRBV6-6,few,12,TRBJ2-5
CASSLPGVNTEAFF,TRBV7-9,.,14,TRBJ1-1
CASSFRGDTGWSTDTQYF,TRBV11-2,few,18,TRBJ2-3
CSVSRVSDTQYF,TRBV29-1,many,12,TRBJ2-3
CASSSTGGVGNEQFF,TRBV4-2,.,15,TRBJ2-1